The T cell receptor (beta chain) under discussion was sequenced for a study of Graves' ophthalmopathy and Graves' hyperthyroidism. As the template, RNA transcripts were used to amplify TCR beta CDR3 regions. The workflow started with a first-round RT-PCR run with HTBI primers and then moved on to a second-round multiplex PCR. TCRdb redid the calling of the multiplex PCR reads with MiXCR, one entry per CDR3 protein. The sample lists approximately 160,000 distinct CDR3 sequences, under 40% seen once, with about 6% in the top ten. Sequencing was carried out using peripheral blood. This TCR derives from a woman aged 40 to 49 with Graves' ophthalmopathy.

Written as DNA, the CDR3 is TGTGCCAGCAGTGAATCGCGGTTCCGCAAAGGTTATGGCTACACCTTC. Its translation is CASSESRFRKGYGYTF. The chain recombines TRBV6-1 with TRBJ1-2; no definite D call. Germline CDR1 is MNHNS and CDR2 is SASEGT. The length of the CDR3 is 16 residues. Trimming left V 2 bases short and J 5 bases short, with 18 bases between.